Listed below are T cell receptor beta chains from one sample, sequenced in a study of blood T cell repertoires in COVID-19. Profiled with immunoSEQ multiplex PCR; TCRdb holds only in-frame clones, not every one. This sample has about 180,000 clones; about 88% occur once, and the top ten carry 7% to 8%. What was sequenced was PBMCs or T cells enriched from blood (not recorded which). The receptors come from a woman in her forties or fifties who had recovered from COVID-19. The CDR3 runs from the conserved cysteine through the conserved F or W. D genes are given only for firm matches. Clone size is given for some rows only: seen once, a few or many times, or a class if the clone is expanded.

-,-,TRBV30,TRBJ1-6,TGTGCCTGGAGTGTAAGGCGGCAGATCGCCTATAATTCACCCCTCCACTTT,CAWSVRRQIAYNSPLHF
-,TRBD1,TRBV19,TRBJ2-2,TGTGCCAGTAGTAACAGGGGGAACACCGGGGAGCTGTTTTTT,CASSNRGNTGELFF
-,TRBD2,TRBV9,TRBJ2-5,TGTGCCAGCAGCGGAGCGGGAGGGGAGACCCAGTACTTC,CASSGAGGETQYF
-,TRBD2,TRBV13,TRBJ2-1,TGTGCCAGCAGCTTCCGCTTAGCGGGAGTAAATGAGCAGTTCTTC,CASSFRLAGVNEQFF
-,-,TRBV5-1,TRBJ2-7,TGCGCCAGCAGCGCAGGGATCCCCACCTACGAGCAGTACTTC,CASSAGIPTYEQYF
-,TRBD1,TRBV5-1,TRBJ1-1,TGCGCCAGCACCTTGACAGGGGCGAACACTGAAGCTTTCTTT,CASTLTGANTEAFF
-,-,TRBV7-6,TRBJ2-5,TGTGCCAGCAGCTTAATGAGCGGAGGGGACTCCCAAGAGACCCAGTACTTC,CASSLMSGGDSQETQYF
-,TRBD2,TRBV29-1,TRBJ2-1,TGCAGCGTTGAAACTAGCGGAGCCTACAATGAGCAGTTCTTC,CSVETSGAYNEQFF
few,-,TRBV3-1/TRBV3-2,TRBJ1-1,TGTGCCAGCAGCCGCCTGTGGCAGGAAACCGGGATGAACACTGAAGCTTTCTTT,CASSRLWQETGMNTEAFF
once,-,TRBV7-3,TRBJ1-3,TGTGCCAGCAGCCCCCGAGCTTCTGGAAACACCATATATTTT,CASSPRASGNTIYF
-,TRBD2,TRBV2,TRBJ2-7,TGTGCCAGCAGTGAGCCGACTAGCGGACCTTACGAGCAGTACTTC,CASSEPTSGPYEQYF
-,TRBD1,TRBV5-1,TRBJ1-2,TGCGCCAGCAGCTTGGGACAGGGGGCGGGGTACGGCTACACCTTC,CASSLGQGAGYGYTF
-,TRBD1,TRBV6-4,TRBJ1-1,TGTGCCAGCAGTGACCCCCAGGGGGGAATGTACACTGAAGCTTTCTTT,CASSDPQGGMYTEAFF
-,TRBD1,TRBV11-2,TRBJ2-7,TGTGCCAGCAGCCAGGGGGCGGGTGAGCAGTACTTC,CASSQGAGEQYF
-,-,TRBV27,TRBJ2-3,TGTGCCAGCGGGGGCACGATTCTAGATACGCAGTATTTT,CASGGTILDTQYF
-,-,TRBV18,TRBJ1-1,TGTGCCAGCTCACCCACAGGGAACCCTGAAGCTTTCTTT,CASSPTGNPEAFF